This T cell receptor (beta chain) was recovered during a study of T-cell reconstitution after alpha-beta-depleted transplantation in children. CDR3 length: 13 amino acids. Looked up from germline, CDR1 is MDHEN and CDR2 is SYDVKM. V lost 6 bases, J lost 3 bases, and 3 bases stayed unmatched. Overall study results and limits: Alpha-beta T cells about two months after transplant reportedly derived from several hundred expanded graft clones.

This clonotype was recorded many times. What it binds is not known. Unique molecular identifiers were used in preparing the TCRbeta library. One entry per CDR3 protein, called by TCRdb with MiXCR from the PCR reads. The data show around 140,000 distinct CDR3 sequences, 8.5% to 10% seen once. This clonotype originated in a female patient aged 2-15 years who had a stem cell transplant for congenital amegakaryocytic thrombocytopenia, so the T cells may come from the graft donor. This chain connects TRBV28 to TRBJ2-7; 9 bases are a match to TRBD1. This specimen was PBMCs, mostly from graft donor cells, taken 180 days after TCRalphabeta/CD19-depleted stem cell transplant. The DNA of the CDR3 is TGTGCCAGCAGGCGGACAGGGGACTACGAGCAGTACTTC. It is translated as CASRRTGDYEQYF.